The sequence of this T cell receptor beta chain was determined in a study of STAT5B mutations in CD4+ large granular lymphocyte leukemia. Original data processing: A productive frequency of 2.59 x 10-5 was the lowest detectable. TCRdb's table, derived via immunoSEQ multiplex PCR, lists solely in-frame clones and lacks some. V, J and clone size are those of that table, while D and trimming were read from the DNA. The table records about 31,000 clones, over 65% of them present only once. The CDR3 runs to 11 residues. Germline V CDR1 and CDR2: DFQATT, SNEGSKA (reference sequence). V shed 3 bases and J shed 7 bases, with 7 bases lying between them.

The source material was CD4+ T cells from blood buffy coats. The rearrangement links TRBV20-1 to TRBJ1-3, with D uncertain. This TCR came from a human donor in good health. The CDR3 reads CSARNANTIYF. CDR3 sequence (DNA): TGCAGTGCTAGGAACGCGAACACCATATATTTT.